The 5 T cell receptor beta chains presented below share a single source sample, sequenced in a study of shared clonotypes between healthy human individuals. Assay used: immunoSEQ multiplex PCR; TCRdb lists only in-frame clones, some missing. The table has approximately 980,000 clones, over 60% seen once; the top ten hold about 1.5%. The sequencing sample was made of memory CD4+ T cells sorted from blood. Indicated subset: CD45RA-negative fraction. These TCRs come from a man between 18 and 35 years old in good health.

The V gene is TRBV19, the J gene TRBJ1-5, with a possible D match to TRBD1 (5 bases). The CDR3 extends over 16 amino acids. Germline-derived CDR1 and CDR2 are LNHDA and SQIVND (reference sequence). V dropped 2 bases and J dropped 1 base, with 12 bases sitting between them. The CDR3 spells CASSIPLRQSNQPQHF. CDR3 nucleotides: TGTGCCAGTAGTATACCCCTAAGACAGAGCAATCAGCCCCAGCATTTT.

This sequence joins TRBV2 and TRBJ1-1, with TRBD1 as a possible D gene (6 bases). The CDR3 sequence is 12 residues long. Germline V gene sequence: CDR1 SNHLY, CDR2 FYNNEI. Trimming left V 3 bases short and J 8 bases short, with 10 bases between. The CDR3 region has the DNA TGTGCCAGCAGTGACGGAGGACAGGAAGCTTTCTTT. Its protein product is CASSDGGQEAFF.

V and J are TRBV7-9 and TRBJ2-1; D not resolved. The V gene's germline CDR1 is SEHNR and CDR2 FQNEAQ (reference sequence). CDR3 length: 12 residues. V lost 5 bases and J lost 8, with 10 bases in between. CDR3 in amino acids: CASSLSGDEQFF. Here the CDR3 DNA reads TGTGCCAGCAGCCTCAGTGGGGATGAGCAGTTCTTC.

This clone was found many times. V is TRBV28 and J is TRBJ2-7; no clear D. V dropped 6 bases and J dropped 2 bases, with 11 bases sitting between them. In germline, CDR1 is MDHEN, CDR2 SYDVKM. The length of the CDR3 is 13 residues. CDR3 protein: CASRGSHAYEQYF. For the CDR3, the DNA is TGTGCCAGCAGGGGTAGCCACGCCTACGAGCAGTACTTC.

The chain recombines TRBV20-1 with TRBJ2-1, with D possibly being TRBD2 (5 bases). Germline V gene lookup returns CDR1 DFQATT and CDR2 SNEGSKA (reference sequence). The V and J ends lost 7 bases and 3 bases respectively, with 7 bases between them. The CDR3 spans 11 residues. As DNA, the CDR3 is TGCAGTGACGGGGACTACAATGAGCAGTTCTTC. Its translation is CSDGDYNEQFF.